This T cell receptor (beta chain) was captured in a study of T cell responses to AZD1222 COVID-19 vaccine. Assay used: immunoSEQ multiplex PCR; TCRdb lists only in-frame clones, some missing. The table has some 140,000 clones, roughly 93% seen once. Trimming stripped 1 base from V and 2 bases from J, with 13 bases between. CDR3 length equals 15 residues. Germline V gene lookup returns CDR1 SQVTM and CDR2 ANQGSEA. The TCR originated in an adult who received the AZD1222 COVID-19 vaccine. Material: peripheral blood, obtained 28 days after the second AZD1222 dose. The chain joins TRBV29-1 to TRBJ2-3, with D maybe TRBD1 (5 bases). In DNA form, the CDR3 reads TGCAGCGTTGAAGGGCAGGGCCTCTTCACAGATACGCAGTATTTT. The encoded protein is CSVEGQGLFTDTQYF.